This TCR beta chain came from a study of cytomegalovirus exposure and HLA in healthy donors. The CDR3 contains 14 residues. Germline CDR1 is MNHNY and CDR2 is SVGAGI (reference sequence). Between the trimmed V and J ends, which lost 2 bases and 2 bases, there was a span of 9 bases. PCR was performed using 60 Vbeta and 13 Jbeta primers. Data came from immunoSEQ multiplex PCR; TCRdb stores just in-frame clones and leaves some out. The table shows about 130,000 clones, with roughly 66% occurring only once. The sequence was collected from a man in his 60s in good health and CMV-seropositive. The J gene is TRBJ1-1, the V gene TRBV6-6; possible D gene TRBD1, 5 bases. Source material: PBMCs. CDR3 residues: CASSYDRKNTEAFF. DNA of the CDR3: TGTGCCAGCAGTTACGACAGAAAAAACACTGAAGCTTTCTTT.